This T cell receptor beta chain was sequenced during a study of T cell responses to AZD1222 COVID-19 vaccine. Findings and limits, study-wide: Nearly half of spike-specific TCRs reportedly target unmutated variant regions. A rise in Spike-specific TCR breadth and depth followed two AZD1222 doses. Donors were mostly white British, more females; clonal diversity possibly underestimated.

Some clones are missing from TCRdb's copy, which holds only in-frame ones; the method was immunoSEQ multiplex PCR. In the table there are about 120,000 clones, around 90% of which are singletons. Germline loops: CDR1 MGHDK, CDR2 SYGVNS. CDR3 length: 13 residues. Trimming cost V 6 bases and J 6 bases; bases outside gene matches: 8. About this clone: Its antigen is as yet unknown.

The TCR originated in an adult in good health. The V call is TRBV25-1, the J call TRBJ2-7; 7 bases align to TRBD2. The source material was peripheral blood, sampled on day 0 of AZD1222 vaccination. The CDR3 spells CASRGGLGFEQYF. DNA of the CDR3: TGTGCCAGCAGGGGGGGGTTAGGCTTCGAGCAGTACTTC.